Following are 15 T cell receptor beta chains from one sample sequenced in a study of human T cells and chemical hapten exposure. TCRdb called the RACE reads again in MiXCR, with one record for every CDR3 protein. The data contain approximately 80,000 distinct CDR3 sequences, around 13% of them seen just once; the ten biggest clones take up under 6%. Indicated time point: patch test 3, about 24 weeks after DPC sensitization. Treatment in this sample: therapeutic diphenylcyclopropenone sensitization with weekly scalp DPC. The sample was whole blood, taken in connection with sensitization to the hapten diphenylcyclopropenone (DPC). These receptors all come from a woman aged 45-65 years with alopecia areata. Some clones in this sample may be carry-over from other donors' samples.

This clonotype was recorded many times. The V and J genes are TRBV12-3 or TRBV12-4 and TRBJ2-7; TRBD1 matches 9 bases. V gave up 6 bases and J gave up 6 bases; unmatched junction bases: 9. The CDR3 runs 14 residues. Written as DNA, the CDR3 is TGTGCCAGCAGCCCCCTCACAGGGGGCGTCGAGCAGTACTTC. Residues: CASSPLTGGVEQYF.

In this sample, this clonotype turned up once. The chain employs TRBV29-1 and TRBJ2-3; D is ambiguous. The germline V gene encodes CDR1 SQVTM and CDR2 ANQGSEA. The CDR3 is 9 residues long. Deletions cut 4 bases from V and 6 bases from J, with 2 bases between. The CDR3 loop is CSVGDTQYF. Written as DNA, the CDR3 is TGCAGCGTTGGGGATACGCAGTATTTT.

The chain combines TRBV29-1 with TRBJ2-3; 7 bases map to TRBD1. The V gene's germline CDR1 is SQVTM and CDR2 ANQGSEA. V was pared by 5 bases and J by 4 bases, with 9 bases of the junction left unmatched. There are 14 residues in the CDR3. CDR3: CSVLTGQLADTQYF. DNA for the CDR3: TGCAGCGTTCTTACGGGACAGTTAGCAGATACGCAGTATTTT.

V gene TRBV15 combines with J gene TRBJ1-2; 10 bases match TRBD1. V shed 2 bases and J 7 bases; nucleotides not matched to a gene: 7. This CDR3 region has 15 residues. Per germline, CDR1 LNHNV and CDR2 YYDKDF (reference sequence). CDR3 in DNA: TGTGCCACCAGCAGACCCGGGACAGGGGTAGGTGGCTACACCTTC. Encoded protein: CATSRPGTGVGGYTF. Supplemented by reference TRBV15 and TRBJ1-2, the full variable domain reads DAMVIQNPRYQVTQFGKPVTLSCSQTLNHNVMYWYQQKSSQAPKLLFHYYDKDFNNEADTPDNFQSRRPNTSFCFLDIRSPGLGDTAMYLCATSRPGTGVGGYTFGSGTRLTVV.

This clonotype has a count of ten or more. This chain links TRBV12-3 or TRBV12-4 with TRBJ1-1; tentative D call: TRBD1 (5 bases). The CDR3 sequence is 14 residues long. V was clipped by 10 bases and J by 2 bases, with 17 bases between them. The CDR3 nucleotides read TGTGCCACCCGGAAGGGGACCGTTAACACTGAAGCTTTCTTT. As protein: CATRKGTVNTEAFF.

This rearrangement joins TRBV29-1 to TRBJ2-1; D is undetermined. The V gene's germline CDR1 is SQVTM and CDR2 ANQGSEA. The CDR3 sequence is 13 residues long. V gave up 3 bases and J gave up 2 bases, with 8 bases separating them. In DNA form, the CDR3 reads TGCAGCGTTGATGGAACAGCCTACAATGAGCAGTTCTTC. Its translation: CSVDGTAYNEQFF.

The gene calls are TRBV20-1 and TRBJ2-3, with TRBD2 identical over 10 bases. Germline V lookup: CDR1 DFQATT, CDR2 SNEGSKA (reference sequence). This CDR3 region has 13 residues. V was clipped by 3 bases and J by 6 bases; unmatched bases: 3. The CDR3 protein is CSARVSGRDTQYF. CDR3 in DNA: TGCAGTGCTAGGGTTAGCGGGAGGGATACGCAGTATTTT.

The chain uses TRBV10-1 and TRBJ1-1; D uncertain. The CDR3 has 13 amino acids. The germline V gene encodes CDR1 WNHNN and CDR2 SYGVQD (reference sequence). V was clipped by 0 bases and J by 7 bases, with 9 bases between them. CDR3 in DNA: TGCGCCAGCAGTGAGTCGATCCCTCGTGAAGCTTTCTTT. It specifies CASSESIPREAFF.

The gene calls are TRBV3-1 and TRBJ2-3, with TRBD1 as a possible D gene (5 bases). The V gene lost 1 base and the J gene lost 5 bases, with 10 bases spanning the gap. CDR1 LGHDT and CDR2 YNNKEL come from the germline V gene (reference sequence). The CDR3 spans 14 residues. The CDR3 DNA reads as TGTGCCAGCAGCCAAGCCCAGGGCGGAGATACGCAGTATTTT. It codes for CASSQAQGGDTQYF.

The table lists this clonotype with many counts. CDR3 sequence (DNA): TGTGCCAGCAGCCTTAGCGGGAGATATGGGGAGCTGTTTTTT. Its protein product is CASSLSGRYGELFF. The chain has TRBV11-2 and TRBJ2-2; TRBD2 agrees at 9 bases. This CDR3 comprises 14 residues. Germline V gives CDR1 SGHAT, CDR2 FQNNGV. J gave up 8 bases and V 5 bases, and 6 bases lay outside the gene matches.

This clonotype was found a few times. The rearrangement joins TRBV5-1 to TRBJ2-1, with unresolved D. The CDR3 has 14 residues. Trimming pared 3 bases from V and 2 bases from J, leaving 9 bases between. Germline loops: CDR1 SGHRS, CDR2 YFSETQ. The CDR3 DNA sequence: TGCGCCAGCAGCTACCACGGCGCCTACAATGAGCAGTTCTTC. Protein: CASSYHGAYNEQFF.

A few counts support this clonotype. The chain combines TRBV20-1 with TRBJ2-2; 11 bases match TRBD2. Germline V lookup: CDR1 DFQATT, CDR2 SNEGSKA (reference sequence). Trimming cost V 3 bases and J 1 base; bases outside gene matches: 4. The CDR3 totals 16 residues. CDR3 bases: TGCAGTGCTAGCCGACTAGCGGGACAGAACACCGGGGAGCTGTTTTTT. Translated: CSASRLAGQNTGELFF.

V gene TRBV10-3 combines with J gene TRBJ1-1, with D possibly being TRBD1 (5 bases). Germline V gene sequence: CDR1 ENHRY, CDR2 SYGVKD. The CDR3 loop spans 14 amino acids. V lost 7 bases and J 4 bases, leaving 16 bases between the germline ends. CDR3 nucleotide sequence: TGTGCCATCACCGAGACAGCCTTGGGCACTGAAGCTTTCTTT. Translating gives CAITETALGTEAFF.

The V and J genes are TRBV29-1 and TRBJ1-1, with TRBD1 matching 7 bases. The CDR3 sequence is 13 residues long. With 3 bases clipped from V and 5 bases from J, the junction kept 6 bases outside the gene matches. Germline V gene lookup returns CDR1 SQVTM and CDR2 ANQGSEA. CDR3 coding DNA: TGCAGCGTTGATAGGGGGCCGGGGACTGAAGCTTTCTTT. Amino acid sequence: CSVDRGPGTEAFF.

This clonotype was counted a few times. The chain is built from TRBV7-2 and TRBJ1-6, with D uncertain. Per the germline V gene, CDR1 is SGHTA and CDR2 is FQGNSA. V dropped 1 base and J dropped 11 bases, with 12 bases sitting between them. CDR3 length: 14 residues. The CDR3: CASSLGVQPTPLHF. CDR3 in DNA: TGTGCCAGCAGCTTAGGAGTACAACCTACACCCCTCCACTTT.